These T cell receptor beta chains were read from a single sample in a study of PD-L1 blockade in urothelial cancer. Clones were sequenced by immunoSEQ multiplex PCR, and TCRdb holds only the in-frame ones, with some missing. The table lists approximately 50,000 clones, 85% to 90% of them singletons. The sequences come from PBMCs, collected around atezolizumab (anti-PD-L1) treatment. All receptors come from a man aged 55 to 70 with urothelial cancer. Both conserved end residues are part of each CDR3. D genes are given only for firm matches. The listing skips clone size in some rows; elsewhere it reads once, few, many or a size class.

D gene: TRBD1; V gene: TRBV27; J gene: TRBJ2-3; clone size: NA; CDR3 length: 15; CDR3 protein: CASSVGTGSTDTQYF; CDR3 DNA: TGTGCCAGCAGTGTCGGGACAGGCAGCACAGATACGCAGTATTTT
D gene: NA; V gene: TRBV6-5; J gene: TRBJ1-2; clone size: NA; CDR3 length: 13; CDR3 protein: CASSRTGDYGYTF; CDR3 DNA: TGTGCCAGCAGCAGAACAGGAGACTATGGCTACACCTTC
D gene: NA; V gene: TRBV7-9; J gene: TRBJ2-7; clone size: once; CDR3 length: 13; CDR3 protein: CASSSTATYEQYF; CDR3 DNA: TGTGCCAGCAGCTCTACAGCTACCTACGAGCAGTACTTC
D gene: TRBD1; V gene: TRBV7-9; J gene: TRBJ1-1; clone size: NA; CDR3 length: 17; CDR3 protein: CASSSGDRGLQNTEAFF; CDR3 DNA: TGTGCCAGCAGCTCGGGGGACAGGGGTTTGCAGAACACTGAAGCTTTCTTT
D gene: TRBD1; V gene: TRBV5-1; J gene: TRBJ2-2; clone size: NA; CDR3 length: 16; CDR3 protein: CASSSGQGLSGGELFF; CDR3 DNA: TGCGCCAGCAGCTCTGGACAGGGCCTTTCCGGCGGGGAGCTGTTTTTT
D gene: NA; V gene: TRBV6-5; J gene: TRBJ1-1; clone size: NA; CDR3 length: 14; CDR3 protein: CASSYRERETEAFF; CDR3 DNA: TGTGCCAGCAGTTACCGGGAGAGGGAGACTGAAGCTTTCTTT
D gene: TRBD1; V gene: TRBV6-1; J gene: TRBJ2-5; clone size: NA; CDR3 length: 15; CDR3 protein: CASRGQGKIRETQYF; CDR3 DNA: TGTGCCAGCAGGGGACAGGGGAAGATCAGAGAGACCCAGTACTTC
D gene: TRBD2; V gene: TRBV5-6; J gene: TRBJ2-1; clone size: NA; CDR3 length: 16; CDR3 protein: CASSLVSGRAWYEQFF; CDR3 DNA: TGTGCCAGCAGCTTGGTTAGCGGGAGGGCCTGGTATGAGCAGTTCTTC
D gene: TRBD1; V gene: TRBV5-1; J gene: TRBJ1-5; clone size: NA; CDR3 length: 14; CDR3 protein: CASSEQGFSQPQHF; CDR3 DNA: TGCGCCAGCAGCGAACAGGGGTTCAGTCAGCCCCAGCATTTT
D gene: NA; V gene: TRBV25-1; J gene: TRBJ2-1; clone size: NA; CDR3 length: 16; CDR3 protein: CASSEGSAGWVNEQFF; CDR3 DNA: TGTGCCAGCAGTGAGGGGTCGGCAGGGTGGGTCAATGAGCAGTTCTTC
D gene: NA; V gene: TRBV25-1; J gene: TRBJ1-5; clone size: NA; CDR3 length: 15; CDR3 protein: CASSDATGPGQPQHF; CDR3 DNA: TGTGCCAGCAGTGATGCGACAGGTCCGGGTCAGCCCCAGCATTTT
D gene: TRBD2; V gene: TRBV11-2; J gene: TRBJ2-7; clone size: NA; CDR3 length: 15; CDR3 protein: CASSLEVGRHYEQYF; CDR3 DNA: TGTGCCAGCAGCTTAGAAGTCGGGAGGCACTACGAGCAGTACTTC
D gene: NA; V gene: TRBV7-9; J gene: TRBJ1-5; clone size: NA; CDR3 length: 14; CDR3 protein: CASSLASNFQPQHF; CDR3 DNA: TGTGCCAGCAGCTTAGCCTCGAACTTCCAGCCCCAGCATTTT
D gene: TRBD1; V gene: TRBV18; J gene: TRBJ1-1; clone size: NA; CDR3 length: 14; CDR3 protein: CASSPQTGWTEAFF; CDR3 DNA: TGTGCCAGCTCACCCCAGACAGGGTGGACTGAAGCTTTCTTT
D gene: NA; V gene: TRBV5-1; J gene: TRBJ1-2; clone size: once; CDR3 length: 14; CDR3 protein: CASRPPEAFYGYTF; CDR3 DNA: TGCGCCAGCAGGCCCCCAGAGGCGTTCTATGGCTACACCTTC
D gene: TRBD1; V gene: TRBV6-5; J gene: TRBJ1-5; clone size: NA; CDR3 length: 16; CDR3 protein: CASSYSSGGSNQPQHF; CDR3 DNA: TGTGCCAGCAGTTACTCGTCAGGGGGCTCGAATCAGCCCCAGCATTTT
D gene: NA; V gene: TRBV10-3; J gene: TRBJ2-5; clone size: NA; CDR3 length: 16; CDR3 protein: CAISGGPSWVSETQYF; CDR3 DNA: TGTGCCATCAGTGGGGGGCCTAGCTGGGTGTCGGAGACCCAGTACTTC
D gene: NA; V gene: TRBV11-3; J gene: TRBJ2-1; clone size: NA; CDR3 length: 13; CDR3 protein: CASSPTRGNEQFF; CDR3 DNA: TGTGCCAGCAGCCCGACTAGGGGCAATGAGCAGTTCTTC
D gene: NA; V gene: TRBV7-8; J gene: TRBJ1-1; clone size: NA; CDR3 length: 14; CDR3 protein: CASSYGQLNTEAFF; CDR3 DNA: TGTGCCAGCAGCTACGGACAGTTGAACACTGAAGCTTTCTTT
D gene: TRBD1; V gene: TRBV7-9; J gene: TRBJ1-1; clone size: NA; CDR3 length: 17; CDR3 protein: CASSLSPGTGGSTEAFF; CDR3 DNA: TGTGCCAGCAGCTTAAGTCCCGGGACAGGAGGGAGCACTGAAGCTTTCTTT
D gene: NA; V gene: TRBV27; J gene: TRBJ2-1; clone size: NA; CDR3 length: 15; CDR3 protein: CASTPRGESYNEQFF; CDR3 DNA: TGTGCCAGCACCCCCCGCGGGGAGTCCTACAATGAGCAGTTCTTC
D gene: NA; V gene: TRBV5-1; J gene: TRBJ2-2; clone size: NA; CDR3 length: 14; CDR3 protein: CASSFRLFTGELFF; CDR3 DNA: TGCGCCAGCAGCTTTCGTCTATTCACCGGGGAGCTGTTTTTT
D gene: NA; V gene: TRBV9; J gene: TRBJ2-7; clone size: NA; CDR3 length: 15; CDR3 protein: CASSRVAGQSYEQYF; CDR3 DNA: TGTGCCAGCAGCCGAGTCGCGGGACAGAGCTACGAGCAGTACTTC
D gene: TRBD1; V gene: TRBV5-1; J gene: TRBJ2-1; clone size: NA; CDR3 length: 15; CDR3 protein: CASSLVGTGYNEQFF; CDR3 DNA: TGCGCCAGCAGCTTGGTAGGGACAGGGTACAATGAGCAGTTCTTC
D gene: TRBD2; V gene: TRBV5-6; J gene: TRBJ2-3; clone size: NA; CDR3 length: 17; CDR3 protein: CASSLITGGPVADTQYF; CDR3 DNA: TGTGCCAGCAGCTTGATAACGGGGGGGCCGGTGGCAGATACGCAGTATTTT
D gene: NA; V gene: TRBV6-1; J gene: TRBJ1-1; clone size: once; CDR3 length: 14; CDR3 protein: CASSDGVGGREAFF; CDR3 DNA: TGTGCCAGCAGTGACGGCGTAGGAGGGCGTGAAGCTTTCTTT
D gene: NA; V gene: TRBV4-1; J gene: TRBJ2-3; clone size: NA; CDR3 length: 17; CDR3 protein: CASSQGYTRRLPDTQYF; CDR3 DNA: TGCGCCAGCAGCCAAGGTTACACTAGGAGGCTCCCCGATACGCAGTATTTT
D gene: NA; V gene: TRBV5-1; J gene: TRBJ1-2; clone size: NA; CDR3 length: 17; CDR3 protein: CASSLGLVGVSDYGYTF; CDR3 DNA: TGCGCCAGCAGCTTGGGATTGGTAGGAGTTTCGGACTATGGCTACACCTTC
D gene: TRBD2; V gene: TRBV23-1; J gene: TRBJ2-3; clone size: NA; CDR3 length: 18; CDR3 protein: CASSQSPRGGNGTDTQYF; CDR3 DNA: TGCGCCAGCAGTCAAAGCCCCCGGGGGGGCAACGGCACAGATACGCAGTATTTT
D gene: NA; V gene: TRBV5-1; J gene: TRBJ2-3; clone size: NA; CDR3 length: 15; CDR3 protein: CASSLDGGSPDTQYF; CDR3 DNA: TGCGCCAGCAGCTTAGACGGGGGAAGCCCAGATACGCAGTATTTT
D gene: TRBD2; V gene: TRBV9; J gene: TRBJ2-1; clone size: NA; CDR3 length: 18; CDR3 protein: CASSDAGTSGAQWSEQFF; CDR3 DNA: TGTGCCAGCAGCGACGCCGGGACTAGCGGGGCCCAGTGGAGTGAGCAGTTCTTC
D gene: NA; V gene: TRBV27; J gene: TRBJ1-5; clone size: once; CDR3 length: 16; CDR3 protein: CASSLSLDGSNQPQHF; CDR3 DNA: TGTGCCAGCAGTTTATCGTTAGACGGGAGCAATCAGCCCCAGCATTTT
D gene: NA; V gene: TRBV4-1; J gene: TRBJ2-1; clone size: NA; CDR3 length: 14; CDR3 protein: CATADLRALDEQFF; CDR3 DNA: TGCGCCACCGCGGACCTCAGGGCGCTCGATGAGCAGTTCTTC
D gene: TRBD1; V gene: TRBV2; J gene: TRBJ2-1; clone size: NA; CDR3 length: 15; CDR3 protein: CASKRTGGTYNEQFF; CDR3 DNA: TGTGCCAGCAAGAGGACAGGGGGCACCTACAATGAGCAGTTCTTC
D gene: TRBD1; V gene: TRBV19; J gene: TRBJ1-2; clone size: NA; CDR3 length: 14; CDR3 protein: CASSPGQQSGGYTF; CDR3 DNA: TGTGCCAGTAGTCCGGGACAGCAGTCAGGTGGCTACACCTTC
D gene: NA; V gene: TRBV4-1; J gene: TRBJ2-2; clone size: NA; CDR3 length: 16; CDR3 protein: CASSQEGASNTGELFF; CDR3 DNA: TGCGCCAGCAGCCAAGAGGGGGCGTCGAACACCGGGGAGCTGTTTTTT
D gene: TRBD1; V gene: TRBV18; J gene: TRBJ1-4; clone size: NA; CDR3 length: 16; CDR3 protein: CASSHGTVRSNEKLFF; CDR3 DNA: TGTGCCAGCTCACACGGGACAGTCCGTTCGAATGAAAAACTGTTTTTT
D gene: TRBD1; V gene: TRBV5-1; J gene: TRBJ1-2; clone size: NA; CDR3 length: 15; CDR3 protein: CASSLVGQGPHGYTF; CDR3 DNA: TGCGCCAGCAGCTTGGTGGGACAGGGTCCGCACGGCTACACCTTC
D gene: NA; V gene: TRBV9; J gene: TRBJ2-5; clone size: NA; CDR3 length: 15; CDR3 protein: CASSVAGAYQETQYF; CDR3 DNA: TGTGCCAGCAGCGTAGCAGGGGCGTACCAAGAGACCCAGTACTTC
D gene: TRBD1; V gene: TRBV19; J gene: TRBJ1-2; clone size: NA; CDR3 length: 14; CDR3 protein: CASRLKGTGNGYTF; CDR3 DNA: TGTGCCAGTAGACTTAAAGGGACAGGGAATGGCTACACCTTC